This paragraph covers one T cell receptor beta chain sequence. There are a few counts of this clone. It has no known antigen specificity. No per-base quality is available; no much larger clone lies one base away. The CDR3 sequence holds 15 residues, the cysteine and phenylalanine included. Of the read, only the CDR3 DNA is kept; its 45 bases are in frame from base 1. V loses 2 bases of germline sequence and J loses 2 bases, and the interval between the two ends is 12 bases. Taken from the germline V gene, the CDR1 and CDR2 loops are KGHSH and LQKENI. This entry is derived from a study of shared clonotypes between healthy human individuals (dated by TCRdb to about 2020). Broadly, across the study: The cohort comprised two women and a few men aged 18 to 49 years. Per donor, three plates each were used for CD4 naive and CD4 memory, two for CD8 naive, and one for CD8 memory. Blood TCR repertoires of a handful of healthy adults were deeply sequenced to estimate repertoire size and the extent of clonotype sharing between individuals. Libraries were prepared and TCR repertoires were sequenced by different laboratories using diverse techniques, in order to increase sequencing depth and limit assay-specific biases. Each donor's leukapheresis produced roughly between roughly 0.85 and 9.5 billion PBMCs.

Healthy HIV-negative adults with no recently reported acute infections or vaccinations were included as donors. Every donor was a Caucasian adult living in Nashville, Tennessee, USA. Magnetic negative selection was used to enrich CD4+ T cells, after which naive cells were positively selected on CD45RA and the negative fraction became the memory subset. Blood was obtained by leukapheresis, after which PBMCs were separated by Ficoll-Histopaque density gradient centrifugation and cryopreserved in liquid nitrogen vapor phase. Analytical flow cytometry was used to check the purity and quantity of each magnetically sorted T cell population. From each sorted fraction, genomic DNA was isolated and quantified by UV absorbance on a Nanodrop 2000c. Using the deep immunoSEQ assay, multiplex PCR amplified TCR CDR3 regions from genomic DNA. For each cell subset, the extracted genomic DNA was distributed evenly across all wells of several immunoSEQ 96-well plates, and each plate served as one replicate. Each replicate PCR for sorted subsets received about 220 ng genomic DNA, equal to around 32,000 T cell genomes. Purified libraries were measured with a Qubit 3.0 fluorometer, size-checked on a Bioanalyzer 2100, and measured again with the KAPA Library Quantification kit. Every immunoSEQ 96-well plate was sequenced on a dedicated single-read 150-cycle Illumina NextSeq 550 flow cell. Concerning the study's data processing: The immunoSEQ output contained only junctional sequences without quality scores, so filtering could not match that applied to full-length reads. To assign V/J genes and CDR3, sequences were annotated against IMGT germline references using PyIR, a Python wrapper for IgBLAST v1.9. Any read was removed if the V/J assignment was weak (E-value above 1e-6), the CDR3 was missing, or the read contained stop codons, out-of-frame junctions, or ambiguous translated residues. V3J clonotypes were defined by identical inferred V gene, J gene, and CDR3 amino acid sequence. Percentage overlap between repertoires was computed as shared unique clonotypes divided by the size of the smaller repertoire. RTK rarefaction, the Chao1 estimator, and Recon v2.1 estimates of unobserved clonotypes were used to assess repertoire richness. OLGA was used to compute generation probabilities for all TCRbeta clonotypes that the gDNA method yielded from a handful of donors. The table comes from immuneACCESS by way of TCRdb, which keeps in-frame sequences with V and J called. Part of the clones is missing from these tables; in studies checked, under half for an unresolved V gene and the rest for unknown reasons. V and J calls and clone size follow that table, whereas D and trimming were derived from the DNA. Counted in this sample were about 680,000 clones; about two thirds of them appeared once. Of the sample, 1.8% falls within the top ten clones.

Beyond this particular receptor, the publication reports: Naive subsets generally had larger estimated clonotype richness than memory subsets. Based on pairwise subsampling, the degree of clonotype sharing among donors was expected to be affected by sequencing depth. Even with the large sequencing depth, rarefaction of the sorted-subset datasets indicated that sequencing was incomplete. The small number of donors limited the genetic and exposure-history diversity represented. Sampling was limited to blood, and TCR repertoires in tissue likely differ from TCR repertoires in blood. Approximately 4.8% of naive CD4, more than 3% of naive CD8, around 2.3% of memory CD4, and about 0.4% of memory CD8 clonotypes were shared across several donors. Clonotypes shared by all four sorted-subset donors showed higher generation probabilities than non-shared clonotypes.

The chain joins TRBV18 to TRBJ2-5; no confident D gene assignment can be made. Sequencing was performed on memory CD4+ T cells sorted from blood. The cell subset or site label, as the study defines it: CD45RA-negative fraction. The sequence derives from a woman aged 25 to 39 in good health. The bases are TGTGCCAGCTCACCAGTGCCGGCGGTACAAGAGACCCAGTACTTC. This gives the protein CASSPVPAVQETQYF. The CDR3, completed at both ends by the reference TRBV18 and TRBJ2-5 genes, gives the full variable domain NAGVMQNPRHLVRRRGQEARLRCSPMKGHSHVYWYRQLPEEGLKFMVYLQKENIIDESGMPKERFSAEFPKEGPSILRIQQVVRGDSAAYFCASSPVPAVQETQYFGPGTRLLVL.